This TCR beta chain stems from a study of blood T cell repertoires in COVID-19. The CDR3 totals 14 residues. J was trimmed by 3 bases and V by 4 bases; bases with no gene match: 3. Germline assignment: CDR1 LNHDA and CDR2 SQIVND (reference sequence). Profiling relied on immunoSEQ multiplex PCR, and the TCRdb table lists in-frame clones only, not all of them. The table has about 520,000 clones, 70% to 90% seen once. The material sequenced was peripheral blood. The sequence came from a human donor in a cohort sampled during active COVID-19. The chain joins TRBV19 to TRBJ2-7; 10 bases are shared with TRBD1. The CDR3 here is CASSSRTGGYEQYF. CDR3 nucleotide sequence: TGTGCCAGTAGTAGTAGGACAGGGGGCTACGAGCAGTACTTC.